This passage covers 24 T cell receptor beta chains from one sample sequenced in a study of OX40 agonist ivuxolimab in advanced cancers. Libraries were prepared by immunoSEQ multiplex PCR; TCRdb keeps only in-frame clonotypes and omits some of them. Here the sample spans just under 9,000 clones, roughly nine tenths being singletons. Sequencing used CD4+ or CD8+ T cells sorted from blood, obtained in a trial of the OX40 agonist ivuxolimab. These receptor sequences come from an adult with an advanced solid tumor such as melanoma, head and neck, liver or kidney cancer.

J is TRBJ2-7 and V is TRBV4-2; no clear D. Trimming took off 1 base at V and 3 bases at J, with 4 bases between the two ends. CDR1 is LGHNA and CDR2 is YNFKEQ in the germline V gene. CDR3 size: 12 residues. The CDR3, as DNA: TGTGCCAGCAGCCAAGGTGGCTACGAGCAGTACTTC. Its protein product is CASSQGGYEQYF.

In its sample, this clone was seen a few times. The V call is TRBV5-1, the J call TRBJ1-2; TRBD1 agrees at 10 bases. The CDR3 extends over 13 amino acids. Germline V gives CDR1 SGHRS, CDR2 YFSETQ. J was trimmed by 8 bases and V by 4 bases; bases with no gene match: 5. The CDR3 coding sequence is TGCGCCAGCAGCGAGGGACAGGGGTGGGGCTACACCTTC. Amino acid sequence: CASSEGQGWGYTF.

This clone turned up a few times. The chain combines TRBV19 with TRBJ1-5; maybe TRBD1 (6 bases). From germline, CDR1 is LNHDA and CDR2 SQIVND (reference sequence). There are 15 residues in the CDR3. The V end was cut by 5 bases, the J end by 0 bases, with 11 bases between. CDR3 sequence: CASSPWTASNQPQHF. The CDR3 coding sequence is TGTGCCAGTAGTCCATGGACAGCTAGCAATCAGCCCCAGCATTTT.

This sequence joins TRBV5-5 and TRBJ2-1; unclear D gene. The CDR3 sequence is 12 residues long. Trimming shortened V by 6 bases and J by 5 bases, and 9 bases separated the two germline ends. The germline V gene has CDR1 SGHKS and CDR2 YYEKEE (reference sequence). The CDR3 DNA reads as TGTGCCAGCACCATTACTAACAATGAGCAGTTCTTC. The encoded protein is CASTITNNEQFF.

The J gene is TRBJ2-2, the V gene TRBV6-5; D is tentatively TRBD1 or TRBD2 (6 bases each). This CDR3 is built from 13 residues. Trimming shortened V by 6 bases and J by 6 bases, and 11 bases separated the two germline ends. Germline CDR1 and CDR2: MNHEY and SVGAGI. This CDR3 reads CASRHRGAGELFF. The DNA of the CDR3 is TGTGCCAGCAGACATAGGGGGGCCGGGGAGCTGTTTTTT.

This chain joins TRBV4-1 and TRBJ2-3, with TRBD2 matching 9 bases. Germline values: CDR1 MGHRA, CDR2 YSYEKL. V lost 2 bases, J lost 2 bases, and 8 bases stayed unmatched. CDR3 length equals 17 residues. The CDR3 DNA is TGCGCCAGCAGCCAAAGGGGGGAGCGGGGGGTCACAGATACGCAGTATTTT. The encoded protein is CASSQRGERGVTDTQYF.

This chain uses TRBV6-1 with TRBJ1-2; unclear D gene. The CDR3 loop spans 16 amino acids. Trimming left V 2 bases short and J 2 bases short, with 15 bases between. From germline, CDR1 is MNHNS and CDR2 SASEGT. CDR3 in DNA: TGTGCCAGCAGTGAACGGCCACCAGACGCCAACTATGGCTACACCTTC. This codes for CASSERPPDANYGYTF.

This clone has a handful of counts. The chain recombines TRBV11-2 with TRBJ2-2; D not certain. V was shortened by 5 bases and J by 6 bases, with 7 bases between the two germline ends. CDR1 and CDR2 (germline): SGHAT, FQNNGV. This CDR3 is 12 amino acids long. The CDR3: CASSLTSGELFF. CDR3 nucleotide sequence: TGTGCCAGCAGCCTGACATCCGGGGAGCTGTTTTTT. Looking up the rest from reference TRBV11-2 and TRBJ2-2 gives the full variable domain: EAGVAQSPRYKIIEKRQSVAFWCNPISGHATLYWYQQILGQGPKLLIQFQNNGVVDDSQLPKDRFSAERLKGVDSTLKIQPAKLEDSAVYLCASSLTSGELFFGEGSRLTVL.

CDR3 nucleotide sequence: TGCGCCAGCAGCTTGGGGACTGAAGCTTTCTTT. Residues: CASSLGTEAFF. The gene calls are TRBV5-1 and TRBJ1-1; D is uncertain. Trimming cost V 0 bases and J 5 bases, with 2 bases left between them. This CDR3 spans 11 amino acids. Germline V gene data show CDR1 as SGHRS and CDR2 as YFSETQ.

The chain combines TRBV7-9 with TRBJ2-5; D is unresolved. The CDR3 spans 14 residues. CDR1 and CDR2 (germline): SEHNR, FQNEAQ (reference sequence). CDR3 sequence reads: CGVLDRSDQETQYF. In nucleotides, the CDR3 is TGTGGAGTCCTAGACCGGTCTGACCAAGAGACCCAGTACTTC.

This sequence joins TRBV6-5 and TRBJ1-1; perhaps TRBD1 as D (5 bases). Germline assignment: CDR1 MNHEY and CDR2 SVGAGI. Trimming removed 6 bases at V and 8 bases at J, with 10 bases between. The CDR3 totals 11 residues. CDR3 loop: CASSSGAEAFF. For the CDR3, the DNA is TGTGCCAGCAGCTCCGGGGCGGAAGCTTTCTTT.

The chain carries TRBV11-3 and TRBJ2-3; tentative D call: TRBD2 (6 bases). The germline V gene has CDR1 SGHNT and CDR2 YENEEA. V was clipped by 1 base and J by 2 bases, with 13 bases between them. The CDR3 runs 16 residues. In DNA, the CDR3 is TGTGCCAGCAGCTTAGGTGTGGGGGAGGACACAGATACGCAGTATTTT. This translates into CASSLGVGEDTDTQYF.

This clone was recorded a few times. The chain employs TRBV27 and TRBJ2-7; D gene uncertain. This CDR3 contains 15 residues. The V and J ends lost 0 bases and 2 bases respectively, with 11 bases between them. CDR1 is MNHEY, CDR2 SMNVEV, per germline (reference sequence). CDR3 protein: CASSLSTDGTYEQYF. Here the CDR3 DNA reads TGTGCCAGCAGTTTATCAACCGACGGTACCTACGAGCAGTACTTC.

This clone was found once. This chain connects TRBV27 to TRBJ2-7; 8 nucleotides line up with TRBD2. Germline V gene sequence: CDR1 MNHEY, CDR2 SMNVEV (reference sequence). V lost 0 bases and J lost 2; bases outside the gene matches: 3. The CDR3 has 15 residues. The CDR3 sequence: CASSLSSGATYEQYF. The CDR3 coding sequence is TGTGCCAGCAGTTTATCTAGCGGGGCTACCTACGAGCAGTACTTC.

The J gene is TRBJ2-7, the V gene TRBV14, with D possibly matching TRBD2 (6 bases). The CDR3 length is 13 residues. Trimming removed 1 base at V and 4 bases at J, with 8 bases between. From germline, CDR1 is SGHDN and CDR2 FVKESK. CDR3 protein: CASSQVAGYEQYF. The CDR3, as DNA: TGTGCCAGCAGCCAAGTGGCGGGATACGAGCAGTACTTC.

The V and J genes are TRBV6-5 and TRBJ2-7, with D uncertain. This CDR3 is 15 amino acids long. Trimming stripped 0 bases from V and 2 bases from J, with 11 bases between. CDR1 and CDR2 (germline): MNHEY, SVGAGI. CDR3 DNA: TGTGCCAGCAGTTACTCGATCAGGTTGCCCTACGAGCAGTACTTC. Protein sequence: CASSYSIRLPYEQYF.

The V call is TRBV5-7, the J call TRBJ2-1; D possibly matches TRBD1 or TRBD2 (6 bases each). TRBV5-7 belongs to the ORF category, with a function that is uncertain. This CDR3 region has 14 residues. V lost 2 bases and J lost 8, with 14 bases in between. The DNA of the CDR3 is TGTGCCAGCAGCTTCTTCAGGGGAGGAGATGAGCAGTTCTTC. Its protein is CASSFFRGGDEQFF.

The V gene is TRBV28, the J gene TRBJ2-7; 8 nucleotides align to TRBD2. The CDR3 runs to 16 residues. Per germline, CDR1 MDHEN and CDR2 SYDVKM. With V trimmed by 7 bases and J by 4 bases, 15 bases remained unmatched. CDR3 amino acids: CASIPRDSGNLYEQYF. The CDR3 DNA reads as TGTGCCAGCATTCCCCGTGATAGCGGGAATTTATACGAGCAGTACTTC.

The V gene is TRBV27, the J gene TRBJ1-2; perhaps TRBD1 as D (5 bases). Trimming removed 7 bases from V and 1 base from J, with 13 bases in between. The CDR3 is 14 residues long. Germline V CDR1 and CDR2: MNHEY, SMNVEV (reference sequence). CDR3 nucleotides: TGTGCCAGCACCGACCCAGACAGTAACTATGGCTACACCTTC. Translating it yields CASTDPDSNYGYTF.

This chain links TRBV27 with TRBJ1-5; no clear D. CDR3 size: 13 residues. Germline CDR1 and CDR2: MNHEY and SMNVEV (reference sequence). V lost 3 bases and J 11 bases, leaving 14 bases between the germline ends. Here the CDR3 reads CASSLSQQSAQHF. DNA of the CDR3: TGTGCCAGCAGTTTGTCGCAACAATCAGCCCAGCATTTT.

This chain joins TRBV30 and TRBJ2-7; 12 nucleotides match TRBD1. The germline gives CDR1 GTSNPN, CDR2 SVGIG (reference sequence). This CDR3 is 15 amino acids long. V trimming: 2 bases; J trimming: 7 bases; junction bases outside the gene matches: 9. CDR3 in amino acids: CAWSPGTGGVWEQYF. For the CDR3, the DNA is TGTGCCTGGAGTCCCGGGACAGGGGGCGTTTGGGAGCAGTACTTC.

The chain employs TRBV6-1 and TRBJ2-5; D uncertain. Germline V gives CDR1 MNHNS, CDR2 SASEGT. The CDR3 consists of 12 residues. With 5 bases removed from V and 5 bases from J, the gap between germline ends came to 9 bases. This CDR3 reads CASSPLEETQYF. CDR3 sequence (DNA): TGTGCCAGCAGTCCCTTGGAGGAGACCCAGTACTTC.

As DNA, the CDR3 is TGTGCCAGCTCACCCCCGGGGGAAACTAATGAAAAACTGTTTTTT. It yields the protein CASSPPGETNEKLFF. This rearrangement joins TRBV18 to TRBJ1-4; D is perhaps TRBD1 (5 bases). Germline lookup yields CDR1 KGHSH and CDR2 LQKENI. There are 15 residues in the CDR3. V was trimmed by 3 bases and J by 1 base, leaving 9 bases between them.

The J gene is TRBJ2-5, the V gene TRBV10-3; TRBD2 matches at 10 bases. With V trimmed by 10 bases and J by 4 bases, 15 bases remained unmatched. CDR1 and CDR2 from the germline V gene are ENHRY and SYGVKD. The CDR3 sequence is 16 residues long. This chain's CDR3 is CATTAFLAGGGETQYF. The DNA of the CDR3 is TGTGCCACCACCGCCTTCTTAGCGGGGGGAGGAGAGACCCAGTACTTC.